The next 9 T cell receptor beta chains were all read from a single sample in a study of blood T cell repertoires in COVID-19. Measured with immunoSEQ multiplex PCR; TCRdb has only the in-frame clones, and not every one. There are about 150,000 clones in the sample; about 89% occur only once, and less than 45% lies in the top ten. Sample: peripheral blood. These receptors were taken from a man between 50 and 59 years old who had recovered from COVID-19.

For this clone: This sample includes further DNA sequences coding for the same CDR3. The chain combines TRBV5-1 with TRBJ2-5; D call uncertain. The germline CDR1 and CDR2 sequences are SGHRS and YFSETQ. V lost 5 bases and J lost 0, with 5 bases in between. The CDR3 contains 12 residues. CDR3 protein: CASSPNQETQYF. As DNA, the CDR3 is TGCGCCAGCAGTCCCAACCAAGAGACCCAGTACTTC.

In this sample, this clone turned up once. This rearrangement joins TRBV19 to TRBJ2-1, with D perhaps TRBD2 (6 bases). V lost 3 bases and J lost 0, with 6 bases in between. Germline CDR1 LNHDA, CDR2 SQIVND (reference sequence). CDR3 size: 14 residues. The CDR3 reads CASSIGSSYNEQFF. DNA for the CDR3: TGTGCCAGTAGTATCGGGAGCTCCTACAATGAGCAGTTCTTC.

This chain uses TRBV19 with TRBJ1-2; TRBD1 matches 11 bases. Germline V gene lookup returns CDR1 LNHDA and CDR2 SQIVND (reference sequence). V was clipped by 3 bases and J by 8 bases; unmatched bases: 5. The CDR3 length is 14 residues. CDR3 sequence reads: CASSIGQGARGYTF. The CDR3 DNA reads TGTGCCAGTAGTATTGGACAGGGGGCTAGGGGCTACACCTTC.

This chain links TRBV29-1 with TRBJ1-1, with 10 positions matching TRBD1. CDR3 length: 13 amino acids. Germline lookup yields CDR1 SQVTM and CDR2 ANQGSEA. V was pared by 1 base and J by 10 bases, with 6 bases of the junction left unmatched. The CDR3 DNA reads as TGCAGCGTTGAAGGAAGACAGGGGGCGGGAGCTTTCTTT. The encoded protein is CSVEGRQGAGAFF.

Notes on this clone: The sample holds other DNA sequences that translate to the same CDR3. The rearrangement links TRBV2 to TRBJ1-2; D remains ambiguous. The germline V gene encodes CDR1 SNHLY and CDR2 FYNNEI. Deletions cut 4 bases from V and 1 base from J, with 7 bases between. CDR3 length: 13 amino acids. DNA of the CDR3: TGTGCCAGCAGTGTTAACAGTAACTATGGCTACACCTTC. Amino acid sequence: CASSVNSNYGYTF.

V gene TRBV30 combines with J gene TRBJ2-7; D might be TRBD1 (6 bases). V shed 4 bases and J shed 11 bases, with 15 bases lying between them. The CDR3 has 11 amino acids. Germline CDR1 and CDR2: GTSNPN and SVGIG (reference sequence). The CDR3, as DNA: TGTGCCTGGACGCATGGGGGCCCCAAGTACTTC. It translates to CAWTHGGPKYF.

The chain links TRBV5-5 to TRBJ1-4; no firm D call. The CDR3 is 14 residues long. With 0 bases removed from V and 4 bases from J, the gap between germline ends came to 7 bases. Germline loops: CDR1 SGHKS, CDR2 YYEKEE (reference sequence). The CDR3 spells CASSLEQHNEKLFF. The CDR3 nucleotides read TGTGCCAGCAGCTTGGAACAGCATAATGAAAAACTGTTTTTT.

V and J are TRBV11-2 and TRBJ2-7, with 8 bases that match TRBD1. The germline gives CDR1 SGHAT, CDR2 FQNNGV. V dropped 5 bases and J dropped 5; count of bases not matched to a gene: 5. The CDR3 has 13 amino acids. The CDR3, as DNA: TGTGCCAGCAGCAAGGACAGGGATCACGAGCAGTACTTC. Its translation is CASSKDRDHEQYF.

This clone has only one observation. V usage is TRBV6-1 and J usage is TRBJ1-6; D may be TRBD1 (5 bases). The CDR3 totals 14 residues. Deletions cut 2 bases from V and 7 bases from J, with 9 bases between. Germline CDR1 MNHNS, CDR2 SASEGT. CDR3 sequence: CASSEPDRNSPLHF. The CDR3 DNA follows: TGTGCCAGCAGTGAACCCGACAGAAATTCACCCCTCCACTTT.